A single sample is the source of the 14 T cell receptor beta chains below, sequenced in a study of somatic mutations in cytotoxic T cells in rheumatoid arthritis. Only in-frame clones appear in the TCRdb table, and some are missing; sequencing was by immunoSEQ multiplex PCR. This table holds 9,500 to 11,000 clones, almost 85% found once. Sequencing was performed on CD8+ T cells sorted from blood. The receptors stem from a woman aged 55-75 years with rheumatoid arthritis.

The chain combines TRBV28 with TRBJ1-5; D not resolved. Germline V lookup: CDR1 MDHEN, CDR2 SYDVKM. The CDR3 covers 13 residues. The ends were cut back, 7 bases at V and 6 bases at J, with 13 bases in the middle. The DNA for the CDR3 is TGTGCCAGCACCATCCCCTCGGGTCAGCCCCAGCATTTT. Translation: CASTIPSGQPQHF. Full variable domain (rest looked up from reference TRBV28 and TRBJ1-5): DVKVTQSSRYLVKRTGEKVFLECVQDMDHENMFWYRQDPGLGLRLIYFSYDVKMKEKGDIPEGYSVSREKKERFSLILESASTNQTSMYLCASTIPSGQPQHFGDGTRLSIL.

The chain carries TRBV28 and TRBJ1-2, with TRBD1 matching over 7 bases. Looked up from germline, CDR1 is MDHEN and CDR2 is SYDVKM. The CDR3 is made up of 15 amino acids. The J segment lost 6 bases and the V segment lost 2 bases, leaving 9 bases of the junction unmatched. CDR3 residues: CASSLGTRGIDGYTF. In nucleotides, the CDR3 is TGTGCCAGCAGTTTAGGTACCAGGGGGATTGATGGCTACACCTTC.

V and J are TRBV5-4 and TRBJ2-7, with 8 bases aligning to TRBD1. The CDR3 has 16 residues. The J segment lost 4 bases and the V segment lost 5 bases, leaving 14 bases of the junction unmatched. Looked up from germline, CDR1 is SGHNT and CDR2 is YYREEE (reference sequence). Written as DNA, the CDR3 is TGTGCCAGCAGTTTAACCCCGAGACAGGGGTGGTACGAGCAGTACTTC. Its protein is CASSLTPRQGWYEQYF.

V gene TRBV7-8 combines with J gene TRBJ1-2; D remains ambiguous. Between the trimmed V and J ends, which lost 5 bases and 2 bases, there was a span of 12 bases. Germline V gives CDR1 SGHVS, CDR2 FQNEAQ. The CDR3 extends over 14 amino acids. CDR3 DNA: TGTGCCAGCAGCGAGACATGGCAGAACTATGGCTACACCTTC. Its protein is CASSETWQNYGYTF.

The chain employs TRBV4-1 and TRBJ1-1; weak D call: TRBD1 (5 bases). The CDR3 has 12 amino acids. The V gene lost 6 bases and the J gene lost 0 bases, with 5 bases spanning the gap. Germline assignment: CDR1 MGHRA and CDR2 YSYEKL. CDR3 residues: CASRGVNTEAFF. CDR3 nucleotide sequence: TGCGCCAGCAGAGGGGTGAACACTGAAGCTTTCTTT.

V and J are TRBV29-1 and TRBJ2-7, with D possibly TRBD2 on 5 matching bases. Per germline, CDR1 SQVTM and CDR2 ANQGSEA. This CDR3 comprises 13 residues. V was clipped by 4 bases and J by 7 bases, with 17 bases between them. CDR3 in DNA: TGCAGCGTTGGTGGTGGGAGCCGAGGAGAGCAGTACTTC. It codes for CSVGGGSRGEQYF.

The gene calls are TRBV13 and TRBJ2-4; D perhaps matches TRBD2 (5 bases). V lost 0 bases to trimming and J lost 0 bases, with 9 bases between them. There are 16 residues in the CDR3. Germline loops: CDR1 PRHDT, CDR2 FYEKMQ (reference sequence). CDR3 sequence reads: CASSLGGSLAKNIQYF. CDR3 sequence (DNA): TGTGCCAGCAGCTTAGGTGGGAGCCTAGCCAAAAACATTCAGTACTTC.

The chain combines TRBV2 with TRBJ1-5, with D maybe TRBD1 (5 bases). Germline CDR1 and CDR2: SNHLY and FYNNEI. V was shortened by 1 base and J by 6 bases, with 13 bases between the two germline ends. The CDR3 has 15 amino acids. The CDR3 DNA is TGTGCCAGCAGTGAAGGTGTAGGGGTGACTCAGCCCCAGCATTTT. Residues: CASSEGVGVTQPQHF.

The chain uses TRBV19 and TRBJ2-7; 10 bases are a match to TRBD1. V lost 3 bases, J lost 2 bases, and 4 bases stayed unmatched. The germline CDR1 and CDR2 sequences are LNHDA and SQIVND (reference sequence). CDR3 length equals 15 residues. CDR3 coding DNA: TGTGCCAGTAGTATTGGACAGGGGGTAACCTACGAGCAGTACTTC. Its translation: CASSIGQGVTYEQYF.

The chain is built from TRBV5-1 and TRBJ2-7; possible D gene TRBD2, 6 bases. The CDR3 runs to 14 residues. Trimming removed 0 bases from V and 3 bases from J, with 10 bases in between. The V gene's germline CDR1 is SGHRS and CDR2 YFSETQ. This chain's CDR3 is CASSLELAFYEQYF. The CDR3 region has the DNA TGCGCCAGCAGCTTGGAACTAGCCTTCTACGAGCAGTACTTC.

The chain carries TRBV6-4 and TRBJ2-7; D might be TRBD1 (5 bases). V was pared by 4 bases and J by 7 bases, with 20 bases between. This CDR3 spans 15 amino acids. CDR1 and CDR2 from the germline V gene are MRHNA and SNTAGT. The CDR3 DNA reads TGTGCCAGCAGTGTGTCAGGGCCGCTTCCTAAGGAGCAGTACTTC. Protein sequence: CASSVSGPLPKEQYF.

Here the CDR3 reads CASRFPQDSSYNEQFF. The DNA for the CDR3 is TGTGCCAGTAGATTCCCACAGGACAGCTCCTACAATGAGCAGTTCTTC. This sequence joins TRBV2 and TRBJ2-1; D is possibly TRBD1 (6 bases). The germline V gene has CDR1 SNHLY and CDR2 FYNNEI. CDR3 length: 16 amino acids. V was cut by 9 bases and J by 0 bases, with 18 bases left in between.

The gene calls are TRBV19 and TRBJ1-1; D is uncertain. V shed 3 bases and J shed 8 bases, with 13 bases lying between them. The CDR3 spans 13 residues. Germline loops: CDR1 LNHDA, CDR2 SQIVND (reference sequence). The CDR3 loop is CASSISAGLEAFF. CDR3 in DNA: TGTGCCAGTAGTATTAGCGCAGGCCTAGAAGCTTTCTTT.

J is TRBJ2-1 and V is TRBV25-1, with D possibly being TRBD1 (5 bases). Germline-derived CDR1 and CDR2 are MGHDK and SYGVNS. The CDR3 has 13 residues. V lost 7 bases to trimming and J lost 6 bases, with 13 bases between them. This chain's CDR3 is CASNLGAGNEQFF. For the CDR3, the DNA is TGTGCCAGCAACCTTGGGGCAGGCAATGAGCAGTTCTTC.